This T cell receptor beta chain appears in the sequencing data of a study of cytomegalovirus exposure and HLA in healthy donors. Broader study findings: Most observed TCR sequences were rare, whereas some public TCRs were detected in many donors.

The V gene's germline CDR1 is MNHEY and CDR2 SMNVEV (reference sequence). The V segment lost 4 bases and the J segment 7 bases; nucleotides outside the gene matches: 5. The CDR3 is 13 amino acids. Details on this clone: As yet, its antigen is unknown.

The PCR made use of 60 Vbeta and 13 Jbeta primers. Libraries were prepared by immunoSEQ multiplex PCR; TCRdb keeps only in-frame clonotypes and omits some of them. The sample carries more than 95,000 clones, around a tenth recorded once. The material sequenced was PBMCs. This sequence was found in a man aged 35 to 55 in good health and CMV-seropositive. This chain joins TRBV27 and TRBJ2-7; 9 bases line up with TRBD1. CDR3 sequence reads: CASSSQGAQEQYF. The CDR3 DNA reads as TGTGCCAGCAGTTCACAGGGGGCGCAAGAGCAGTACTTC.